These T cell receptor beta chains were read from a single sample in a study of blood T cells in healthy people across ages. MiXCR, applied by TCRdb to the 5' RACE reads, yields one record per CDR3 protein. The sample has around 1.5 million distinct CDR3 sequences, about 43% seen once. Sequencing was done on a sample of blood. These receptor sequences come from a woman under 30 in good health. The CDR3 runs from the conserved cysteine through the conserved F or W. Fields, in order: V gene, J gene, D gene, clone size, CDR3 DNA, CDR3 protein. D genes are given only for firm matches. Some rows have no size entry. The others give once, few or many, or a class for an expanded clone.

V: TRBV5-1
J: TRBJ2-5
D: TRBD1
size: NA
DNA: TGCGCCAGCAGCCCGGACAGGCACAGAGAGACCCAGTACTTC
CDR3: CASSPDRHRETQYF

V: TRBV28
J: TRBJ1-2
D: NA
size: few
DNA: TGTGCCAGCGTTGACGGCAGTCGGGGCTATGGCTACACCTTC
CDR3: CASVDGSRGYGYTF

V: TRBV27
J: TRBJ2-7
D: NA
size: many
DNA: TGTGCCAGCAGTTTATCGACAGGTACCTACGAGCAGTACTTC
CDR3: CASSLSTGTYEQYF

V: TRBV13
J: TRBJ1-1
D: TRBD1
size: few
DNA: TGTGCCAGCAGTTCCAGGGGGCGCGCGCTGAACACTGAAGCTTTCTTT
CDR3: CASSSRGRALNTEAFF

V: TRBV11-2
J: TRBJ2-3
D: NA
size: few
DNA: TGTGCCAGCAGCTTAGAGGCCATGGATACGCAGTATTTT
CDR3: CASSLEAMDTQYF

V: TRBV10-3
J: TRBJ2-1
D: TRBD2
size: NA
DNA: TGTGCCATCAGCTCACTAGCGAATTCCTACAATGAGCAGTTCTTC
CDR3: CAISSLANSYNEQFF

V: TRBV11-2
J: TRBJ1-4
D: NA
size: NA
DNA: TGTGCCAGCAGCCTCAGACACTTAGGAGGTGAAAAACTGTTTTTT
CDR3: CASSLRHLGGEKLFF

V: TRBV6-2/TRBV6-3
J: TRBJ1-2
D: TRBD1
size: NA
DNA: TGTGCCAGCAGACAAAGGGACGACAGGGTAACTCGAGTCAAAGACCGAGCTAACTATGGCTACACCTTC
CDR3: CASRQRDDRVTRVKDRANYGYTF

V: TRBV4-1
J: TRBJ1-1
D: NA
size: few
DNA: TGCGCCAGCAGCCAATTAATGGCGAACACTGAAGCTTTCTTT
CDR3: CASSQLMANTEAFF

V: TRBV25-1
J: TRBJ2-7
D: NA
size: few
DNA: TGTGCCAGCAGTGATGGCGCTACCGAGCAGTACTTC
CDR3: CASSDGATEQYF

V: TRBV7-2
J: TRBJ1-5
D: NA
size: NA
DNA: TGTGCCAGCAGCCTAGGGACTCAGGGGAGGCAGCCCCAGCATTTT
CDR3: CASSLGTQGRQPQHF

V: TRBV12-3/TRBV12-4
J: TRBJ2-1
D: NA
size: NA
DNA: TGTGCCAGCAGTTTGAGGAGGATATCCTACAATGAGCAGTTCTTC
CDR3: CASSLRRISYNEQFF

V: TRBV7-2
J: TRBJ2-4
D: NA
size: NA
DNA: TGTGCCAGCAGCTTAAGGGATCCCAGAAACATTCAGTACTTC
CDR3: CASSLRDPRNIQYF

V: TRBV30
J: TRBJ2-7
D: NA
size: few
DNA: TGTGCCTGGAGCCCTCGATACGAGCAGTACTTC
CDR3: CAWSPRYEQYF

V: TRBV20-1
J: TRBJ1-1
D: NA
size: few
DNA: TGCAGTGCTCAGAGGGACACTGAAGCTTTCTTT
CDR3: CSAQRDTEAFF

V: TRBV5-1
J: TRBJ2-6
D: NA
size: NA
DNA: TGCGCCAGCAACCCTTGGGCCGTCTCTGGGGCCAACGTCCTGACTTTC
CDR3: CASNPWAVSGANVLTF

V: TRBV29-1
J: TRBJ2-5
D: NA
size: few
DNA: TGCAGCGTTGGCACGGGGCTATTTAATAATGAGCAGTACTTC
CDR3: CSVGTGLFNNEQYF

V: TRBV12-3/TRBV12-4
J: TRBJ2-4
D: TRBD1
size: NA
DNA: TGTGCCAGCAGTGCCCACCGGACAGGGGTAGCCAAAAACATTCAGTACTTC
CDR3: CASSAHRTGVAKNIQYF

V: TRBV9
J: TRBJ2-7
D: NA
size: many
DNA: TGTGCCAGCAGCGTAGAGGTGAGCTCCTACGAGCAGTACTTC
CDR3: CASSVEVSSYEQYF

V: TRBV2
J: TRBJ2-1
D: TRBD2
size: NA
DNA: TGTGCCAGCAGTGGGACTAGCGGGGGGCCGAGCTCCTACAATGAGCAGTTCTTC
CDR3: CASSGTSGGPSSYNEQFF

V: TRBV27
J: TRBJ1-5
D: NA
size: NA
DNA: TGTGCCAGCAGGAACCGGGCGGCAGGCCAGCCCCAGCATTTT
CDR3: CASRNRAAGQPQHF

V: TRBV2
J: TRBJ1-6
D: NA
size: NA
DNA: TGTGCCAGCAAGGGGAATTGGGATTCACCCCTCCACTTT
CDR3: CASKGNWDSPLHF

V: TRBV5-5
J: TRBJ2-7
D: NA
size: NA
DNA: TGTGCCAGCAGCTTGTCTTCCGTTCCGGGGGCCTACGAGCAGTACTTC
CDR3: CASSLSSVPGAYEQYF

V: TRBV6-1
J: TRBJ2-7
D: TRBD1
size: NA
DNA: TGTGCCAGCAATCCCCAGGACAGGGTCCACGAGCAGTACTTC
CDR3: CASNPQDRVHEQYF

V: TRBV2
J: TRBJ2-1
D: NA
size: few
DNA: TGTGCCAGCAGTGATGGTAGGCGGGAGCAGTTCTTC
CDR3: CASSDGRREQFF

V: TRBV1
J: TRBJ1-5
D: NA
size: NA
DNA: TGCACCAGCAGCTCGAGGGGTCAGCCCCAGCATTTT
CDR3: CTSSSRGQPQHF

V: TRBV29-1
J: TRBJ1-2
D: NA
size: few
DNA: TGCAGCGTCCCGGCAGGGACCTATGGCTACACCTTC
CDR3: CSVPAGTYGYTF

V: TRBV20-1
J: TRBJ2-7
D: TRBD1
size: few
DNA: TGCAGTGCTAGTGGGACAGGGAACGAGCAGTACTTC
CDR3: CSASGTGNEQYF

V: TRBV4-2
J: TRBJ2-1
D: NA
size: NA
DNA: TGTGCCTGCAGCCAGAGATCCGATGAGCAGTTCTTC
CDR3: CACSQRSDEQFF

V: TRBV20-1
J: TRBJ1-5
D: TRBD1
size: many
DNA: TGCAGTGCTGGGACAGGGGGCAATCAGCCCCAGCATTTT
CDR3: CSAGTGGNQPQHF

V: TRBV6-5
J: TRBJ1-6
D: TRBD1
size: NA
DNA: TGTGCCAGCAGGACGACAGGGAGGAATTCACTCCTCCACTTT
CDR3: CASRTTGRNSLLHF

V: TRBV6-1
J: TRBJ2-7
D: TRBD1
size: many
DNA: TGTGCCAGCAGCCAAGGGGGACAGCTCTACGAGCAGTACTTC
CDR3: CASSQGGQLYEQYF

V: TRBV29-1
J: TRBJ2-3
D: TRBD1
size: NA
DNA: TGCAGCGTGGCCGGGACAGGGGGCATTAATACGCAGTATTTT
CDR3: CSVAGTGGINTQYF

V: TRBV30
J: TRBJ2-3
D: TRBD1
size: NA
DNA: TGTGCCTGGAGTGGTCCCAATGACAGGGCATACCGACGGAGTACAGATACGCAGTATTTT
CDR3: CAWSGPNDRAYRRSTDTQYF

V: TRBV28
J: TRBJ2-1
D: TRBD2
size: NA
DNA: TGTGCCGGCAGTCCAGGGAGGGTTCGGTTCGATGAGCAGTTCTTC
CDR3: CAGSPGRVRFDEQFF

V: TRBV7-3
J: TRBJ2-1
D: NA
size: many
DNA: TGTGCCAGCAGCTTAACGTTCACCACCTACAATGAGCAGTTCTTC
CDR3: CASSLTFTTYNEQFF

V: TRBV19
J: TRBJ2-1
D: NA
size: few
DNA: TGTGCCAGTAGTATCCCGGGATATGAGCAGTTCTTC
CDR3: CASSIPGYEQFF

V: TRBV9
J: TRBJ1-1
D: NA
size: NA
DNA: TGTGCCAGCAGCGCCGGTGACGGCTTGGACACTGAAGCTTTCTTT
CDR3: CASSAGDGLDTEAFF

V: TRBV6-2/TRBV6-3
J: TRBJ2-7
D: NA
size: NA
DNA: TGTGCCAGCATCCCGGGGAGACTGCCTGCCTACGAGCAGTACTTC
CDR3: CASIPGRLPAYEQYF

V: TRBV20-1
J: TRBJ2-1
D: TRBD2
size: NA
DNA: TGCAGTGCTAGAGATAGTAGCGGGAGCTCCGATGAGCAGTTCTTC
CDR3: CSARDSSGSSDEQFF